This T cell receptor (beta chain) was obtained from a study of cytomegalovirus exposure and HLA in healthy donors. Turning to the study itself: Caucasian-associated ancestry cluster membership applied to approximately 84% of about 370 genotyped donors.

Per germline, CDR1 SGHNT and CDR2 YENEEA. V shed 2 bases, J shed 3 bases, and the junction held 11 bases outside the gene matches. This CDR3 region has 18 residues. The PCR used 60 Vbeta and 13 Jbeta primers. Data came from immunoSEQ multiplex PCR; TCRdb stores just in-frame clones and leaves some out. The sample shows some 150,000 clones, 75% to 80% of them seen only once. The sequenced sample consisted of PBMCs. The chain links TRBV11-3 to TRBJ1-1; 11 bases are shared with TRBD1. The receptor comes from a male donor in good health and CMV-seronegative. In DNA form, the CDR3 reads TGTGCCAGCAGCTTACCATCAGGACAGGGGGCGCGTTACACTGAAGCTTTCTTT. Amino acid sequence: CASSLPSGQGARYTEAFF.